This T cell receptor beta chain came from a study of blood T cell repertoires in COVID-19. Study information: COVID-19 samples collected from the United States, Italy and Spain covered acute and convalescent phases.

The CDR3 has 16 residues. Germline-derived CDR1 and CDR2 are SGHTA and FQGNSA. The trim removed 2 bases at V and 2 bases at J, leaving 6 bases unmatched. Source study methods: How many nucleated cells were present was estimated from reference gene primer amplification. Clones were read by immunoSEQ multiplex PCR, and TCRdb kept only the in-frame ones, dropping some. That table gives V, J and clone size, and the DNA gave D and trimming. Of 140,000 to 150,000 clones in the sample, around 84% were seen once. The receptor's source is a human donor with acute or convalescent COVID-19. The donor label of this sample is uncertain. This chain uses TRBV7-2 with TRBJ2-3, with TRBD2 matching 8 bases. The sample was peripheral blood. The CDR3 DNA follows: TGTGCCAGCAGCTTACAAGCGGGGGACCACACAGATACGCAGTATTTT. Translated, it gives CASSLQAGDHTDTQYF.